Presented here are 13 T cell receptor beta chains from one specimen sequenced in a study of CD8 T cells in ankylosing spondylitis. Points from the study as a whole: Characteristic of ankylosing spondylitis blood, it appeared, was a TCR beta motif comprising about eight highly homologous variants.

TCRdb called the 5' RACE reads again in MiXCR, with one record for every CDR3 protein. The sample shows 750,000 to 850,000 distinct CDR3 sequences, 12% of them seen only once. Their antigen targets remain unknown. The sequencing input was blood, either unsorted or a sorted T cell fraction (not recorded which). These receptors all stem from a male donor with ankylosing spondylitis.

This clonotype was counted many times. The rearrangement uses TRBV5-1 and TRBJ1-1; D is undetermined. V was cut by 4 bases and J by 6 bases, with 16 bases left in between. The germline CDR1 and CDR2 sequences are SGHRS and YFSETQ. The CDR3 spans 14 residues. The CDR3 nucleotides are TGCGCCAGCAGCGACGGGCGGAATCGGGCTGAAGCTTTCTTT. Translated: CASSDGRNRAEAFF. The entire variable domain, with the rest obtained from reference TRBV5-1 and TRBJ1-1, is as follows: KAGVTQTPRYLIKTRGQQVTLSCSPISGHRSVSWYQQTPGQGLQFLFEYFSETQRNKGNFPGRFSGRQFSNSRSEMNVSTLELGDSALYLCASSDGRNRAEAFFGQGTRLTVV.

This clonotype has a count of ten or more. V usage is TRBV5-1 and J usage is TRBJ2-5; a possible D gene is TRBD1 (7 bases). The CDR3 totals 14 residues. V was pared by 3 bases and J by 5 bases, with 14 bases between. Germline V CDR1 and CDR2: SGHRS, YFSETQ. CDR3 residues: CASSSGAGGETQYF. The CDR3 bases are TGCGCCAGCAGCTCCGGGGCAGGGGGGGAGACCCAGTACTTC.

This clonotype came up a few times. CDR3 region: CASGLSGAEDTQYF. Written as DNA, the CDR3 is TGTGCCAGCGGGTTATCAGGGGCGGAAGATACGCAGTATTTT. This chain links TRBV7-2 with TRBJ2-3; D may be TRBD1 (6 bases). Germline assignment: CDR1 SGHTA and CDR2 FQGNSA. The CDR3 consists of 14 residues. Trimming took off 8 bases at V and 5 bases at J, with 17 bases between the two ends.

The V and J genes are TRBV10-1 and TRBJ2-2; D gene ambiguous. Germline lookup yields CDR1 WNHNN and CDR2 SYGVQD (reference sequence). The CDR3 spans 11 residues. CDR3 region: CARRDTGELFF. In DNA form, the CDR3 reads TGCGCGCGACGGGACACCGGGGAGCTGTTTTTT.

As DNA, the CDR3 is TGCGCCAGCAGCTTGGATGCGAGGAGCTCTGGAAACACCATATATTTT. Translated, it gives CASSLDARSSGNTIYF. The chain is built from TRBV5-1 and TRBJ1-3; no firm D call. The germline CDR1 and CDR2 sequences are SGHRS and YFSETQ. This CDR3 has 16 residues. V lost 0 bases to trimming and J lost 0 bases, with 10 bases between them.

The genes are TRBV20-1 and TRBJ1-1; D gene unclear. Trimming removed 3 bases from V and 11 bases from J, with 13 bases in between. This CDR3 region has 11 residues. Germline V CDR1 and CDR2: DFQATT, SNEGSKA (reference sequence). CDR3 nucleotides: TGCAGTGCTAGTTTCGAGTGGCGGGCTTTCTTT. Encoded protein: CSASFEWRAFF.

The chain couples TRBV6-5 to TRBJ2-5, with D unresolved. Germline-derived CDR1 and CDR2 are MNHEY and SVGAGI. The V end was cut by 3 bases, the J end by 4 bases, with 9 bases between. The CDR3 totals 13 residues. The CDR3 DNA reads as TGTGCCAGCAGTTATGGCAGGACAGAGACCCAGTACTTC. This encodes CASSYGRTETQYF.

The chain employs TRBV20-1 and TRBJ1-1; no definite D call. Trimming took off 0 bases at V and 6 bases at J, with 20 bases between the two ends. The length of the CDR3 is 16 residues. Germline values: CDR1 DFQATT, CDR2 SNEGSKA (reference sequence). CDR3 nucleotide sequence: TGCAGTGCTAGAGACCCATACTTACGAGATCAGGCTGAAGCTTTCTTT. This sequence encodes CSARDPYLRDQAEAFF.

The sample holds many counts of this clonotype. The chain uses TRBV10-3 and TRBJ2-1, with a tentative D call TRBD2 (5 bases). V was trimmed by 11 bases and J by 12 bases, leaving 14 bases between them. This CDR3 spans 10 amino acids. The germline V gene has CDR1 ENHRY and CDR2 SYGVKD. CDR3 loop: CASGGNVQFF. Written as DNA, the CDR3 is TGTGCCTCCGGAGGAAACGTGCAGTTCTTC.

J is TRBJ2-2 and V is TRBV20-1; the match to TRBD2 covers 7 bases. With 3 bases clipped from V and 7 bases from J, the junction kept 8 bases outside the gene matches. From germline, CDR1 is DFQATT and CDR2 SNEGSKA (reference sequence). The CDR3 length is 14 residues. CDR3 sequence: CSASVGGRGGELFF. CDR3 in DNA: TGCAGTGCTAGCGTCGGGGGGAGGGGCGGGGAGCTGTTTTTT.

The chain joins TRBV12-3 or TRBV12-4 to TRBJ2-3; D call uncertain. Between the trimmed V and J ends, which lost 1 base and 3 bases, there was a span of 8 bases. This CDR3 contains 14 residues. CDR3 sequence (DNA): TGTGCCAGCAGTTTAGTCAGGAGAACAGATACGCAGTATTTT. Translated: CASSLVRRTDTQYF.

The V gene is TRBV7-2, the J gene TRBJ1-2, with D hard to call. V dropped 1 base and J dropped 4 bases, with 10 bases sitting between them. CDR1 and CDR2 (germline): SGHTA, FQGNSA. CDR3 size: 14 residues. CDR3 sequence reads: CASSLDPGIYGYTF. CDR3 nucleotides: TGTGCCAGCAGCTTAGACCCGGGTATCTATGGCTACACCTTC. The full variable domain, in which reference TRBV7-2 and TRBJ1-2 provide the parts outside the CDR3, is GAGVSQSPSNKVTEKGKDVELRCDPISGHTALYWYRQSLGQGLEFLIYFQGNSAPDKSGLPSDRFSAERTGGSVSTLTIQRTQQEDSAVYLCASSLDPGIYGYTFGSGTRLTVV.

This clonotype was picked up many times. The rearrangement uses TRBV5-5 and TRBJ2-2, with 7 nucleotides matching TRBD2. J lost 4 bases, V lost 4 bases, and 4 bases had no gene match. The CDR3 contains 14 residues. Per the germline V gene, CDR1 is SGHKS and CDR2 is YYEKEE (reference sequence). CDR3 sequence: CASSGLAATGELFF. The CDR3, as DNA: TGTGCCAGCAGCGGGCTAGCGGCCACCGGGGAGCTGTTTTTT. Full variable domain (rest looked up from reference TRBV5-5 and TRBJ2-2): DAGVTQSPTHLIKTRGQQVTLRCSPISGHKSVSWYQQVLGQGPQFIFQYYEKEERGRGNFPDRFSARQFPNYSSELNVNALLLGDSALYLCASSGLAATGELFFGEGSRLTVL.